This T cell receptor beta chain was recorded in a study of T cell responses to AZD1222 COVID-19 vaccine. Note on this clone: Antigen specificity is unknown.

V was cut by 3 bases and J by 3 bases, with 15 bases left in between. The germline V gene encodes CDR1 LGHDT and CDR2 YNNKEL (reference sequence). The CDR3 runs 15 residues. Whole-study results and caveats: At study baseline, merely several AZD1222 recipients were seropositive. Repertoires were collected only later (after the peak T cell response had occurred). Recipients of two AZD1222 doses showed rising Spike-specific TCR breadth and depth. With dominance at 160-218 and 743-854, vaccine-associated CD4 TCRs spanned spike.

Profiled with immunoSEQ multiplex PCR; TCRdb holds only in-frame clones, not every one. The table has 120,000 or so clones, about 88% seen once. The sample here was peripheral blood, taken on day 0 of MenACWY control vaccination. The chain is built from TRBV3-1 (or the pseudogene TRBV3-2) and TRBJ2-7, with a tentative D call TRBD2 (6 bases). The TCR sequence derives from an adult in good health. The CDR3 sequence is CASSQGLQLRYEQYF. The CDR3 bases are TGTGCCAGCAGCCAGGGACTCCAGCTTCGCTACGAGCAGTACTTC.